Following are 23 T cell receptor beta chains from one sample sequenced in a study of T cells in localized non-small cell lung cancer. Libraries were prepared by immunoSEQ multiplex PCR; TCRdb keeps only in-frame clonotypes and omits some of them. This sample has roughly 30,000 clones, with roughly 94% found just once. Sample: peripheral blood, taken before any cancer treatment. These receptors were obtained from a woman aged 35-70 years with stage I lung adenocarcinoma.

The DNA for the CDR3 is TGTGCCAGCAGCTCCCAGTCAGGGGTGGTCACCGGGGAGCTGTTTTTT. Amino acid sequence: CASSSQSGVVTGELFF. This sequence joins TRBV7-6 and TRBJ2-2; D is perhaps TRBD1 (6 bases). There are 16 residues in the CDR3. Germline loops: CDR1 SGHVS, CDR2 FNYEAQ. Trimming cost V 4 bases and J 4 bases, with 16 bases left between them.

This sequence joins TRBV2 and TRBJ1-2; unclear D gene. The V gene lost 8 bases and the J gene lost 4 bases, with 14 bases spanning the gap. The CDR3 runs to 13 residues. Germline CDR1 and CDR2: SNHLY and FYNNEI. CDR3 in DNA: TGTGCCAGCTCCCCCCGGGCCAGCTATGGCTACACCTTC. Amino acid sequence: CASSPRASYGYTF.

The rearrangement uses TRBV27 and TRBJ2-5; no reliable D call. The CDR3 has 16 amino acids. Germline V gene lookup returns CDR1 MNHEY and CDR2 SMNVEV (reference sequence). V gave up 3 bases and J gave up 1 base, with 15 bases separating them. CDR3 coding DNA: TGTGCCAGCAGTTTTAGTCCAAGGGCCGCCCAAGAGACCCAGTACTTC. This gives the protein CASSFSPRAAQETQYF.

J is TRBJ1-2 and V is TRBV29-1, with a tentative D call TRBD1 (6 bases). Trimming stripped 0 bases from V and 2 bases from J, with 7 bases between. CDR1 is SQVTM, CDR2 ANQGSEA, per germline. This CDR3 is 13 amino acids long. The CDR3 sequence is CSVEDGTNYGYTF. In DNA form, the CDR3 reads TGCAGCGTTGAAGATGGGACAAACTATGGCTACACCTTC.

This rearrangement joins TRBV15 to TRBJ1-4; 10 bases are shared with TRBD1. V gave up 5 bases and J gave up 5 bases; unmatched junction bases: 5. CDR3 length: 15 residues. The germline V gene has CDR1 LNHNV and CDR2 YYDKDF (reference sequence). CDR3: CATSARTGGNEKLFF. The CDR3 DNA follows: TGTGCCACCAGCGCCCGGACAGGGGGAAATGAAAAACTGTTTTTT.

Regarding this clone: One end of the junction does not line up with germline, which may come from a read error. The chain links TRBV7-7 to TRBJ2-1, with a tentative D call TRBD1 (6 bases). Germline values: CDR1 SSHAT, CDR2 FNYEAQ (reference sequence). This CDR3 has 15 amino acids. CDR3 protein: CASSKDPGVANEQFF. The CDR3 region has the DNA TGTGCTAGCAGTAAGGATCCAGGGGTAGCCAATGAGCAGTTCTTC.

The J gene is TRBJ1-3, the V gene TRBV19; D remains unclear. The CDR3 totals 15 residues. The V and J ends lost 1 base and 0 bases respectively, with 7 bases between them. CDR1 and CDR2 from the germline V gene are LNHDA and SQIVND (reference sequence). CDR3 coding DNA: TGTGCCAGTAGTATAGCGGCGGGCTCTGGAAACACCATATATTTT. Encoded protein: CASSIAAGSGNTIYF.

The rearrangement joins TRBV5-4 to TRBJ1-1, with D hard to call. Trimming removed 3 bases at V and 1 base at J, with 7 bases between. Germline V gene lookup returns CDR1 SGHNT and CDR2 YYREEE (reference sequence). This CDR3 comprises 13 residues. CDR3 bases: TGTGCCAGCAGCTCTACAACGAACACTGAAGCTTTCTTT. Protein sequence: CASSSTTNTEAFF.

V and J are TRBV29-1 and TRBJ1-1; D unclear. The ends were cut back, 6 bases at V and 0 bases at J, with 11 bases in the middle. The CDR3 length is 13 residues. Germline CDR1 and CDR2: SQVTM and ANQGSEA. The CDR3 nucleotides are TGCAGCGTGGGAGACCGATTGAACACTGAAGCTTTCTTT. Protein sequence: CSVGDRLNTEAFF.

This chain joins TRBV7-3 and TRBJ2-6; TRBD2 is a possible D gene (5 bases). The V end lost 6 bases, the J end lost 2 bases, and 11 bases lay between the germline ends. Germline CDR1 and CDR2: SGHTA and FQGTGA. The length of the CDR3 is 15 residues. CDR3 loop: CASRVGGTGANVLTF. DNA of the CDR3: TGTGCCAGCAGGGTCGGAGGCACTGGGGCCAACGTCCTGACTTTC.

This chain uses TRBV7-2 with TRBJ2-2; 9 bases align to TRBD2. This CDR3 has 17 amino acids. From germline, CDR1 is SGHTA and CDR2 FQGNSA. V shed 1 base and J 2 bases; nucleotides not matched to a gene: 5. Here the CDR3 reads CASSLEAGGVNTGELFF. The DNA for the CDR3 is TGTGCCAGCAGCTTAGAAGCGGGGGGAGTAAACACCGGGGAGCTGTTTTTT.

CDR3 bases: TGTGCCAGCAGCTTGGACAGGGCTTCCACTGAAGCTTTCTTT. Its protein is CASSLDRASTEAFF. The chain combines TRBV5-4 with TRBJ1-1; TRBD1 might be the D (6 bases). This CDR3 spans 14 amino acids. The V and J ends lost 0 bases and 4 bases respectively, with 10 bases between them. Germline V gives CDR1 SGHNT, CDR2 YYREEE (reference sequence).

This chain connects TRBV7-9 to TRBJ1-2; no definite D call. There are 13 residues in the CDR3. V dropped 5 bases and J dropped 8 bases, with 15 bases sitting between them. Germline CDR1 reads SEHNR; CDR2 reads FQNEAQ (reference sequence). This chain's CDR3 is CASSPLAGAGYTF. CDR3 coding DNA: TGTGCCAGCAGCCCACTAGCGGGCGCAGGCTACACCTTC.

This rearrangement joins TRBV5-6 to TRBJ1-2, with 8 bases fitting TRBD1. The germline gives CDR1 SGHDT, CDR2 YYEEEE. The CDR3 contains 16 residues. The J segment lost 6 bases and the V segment lost 0 bases, leaving 10 bases of the junction unmatched. CDR3 protein: CASSLVAGGLYDGYTF. The CDR3 DNA reads TGTGCCAGCAGCTTGGTGGCAGGGGGCCTCTACGATGGCTACACCTTC.

The CDR3 loop is CASSLMVGDSSYEQYF. In DNA, the CDR3 is TGTGCCAGCAGCTTAATGGTTGGCGACAGCTCCTACGAGCAGTACTTC. The chain employs TRBV7-2 and TRBJ2-7; possibly TRBD1 for D (5 bases). Between the trimmed V and J ends, which lost 2 bases and 0 bases, there was a span of 14 bases. Germline V gene data show CDR1 as SGHTA and CDR2 as FQGNSA. CDR3 length equals 16 residues. Full variable domain (rest looked up from reference TRBV7-2 and TRBJ2-7): GAGVSQSPSNKVTEKGKDVELRCDPISGHTALYWYRQSLGQGLEFLIYFQGNSAPDKSGLPSDRFSAERTGGSVSTLTIQRTQQEDSAVYLCASSLMVGDSSYEQYFGPGTRLTVT.

V gene TRBV28 combines with J gene TRBJ2-5; 8 nucleotides agree with TRBD2. The ends lost 7 bases at V and 6 bases at J; junction bases unmatched: 13. The CDR3 is 15 amino acids. CDR1 is MDHEN, CDR2 SYDVKM, per germline. This CDR3 reads CASTQMGAGGKTQYF. CDR3 sequence (DNA): TGTGCCAGCACCCAGATGGGGGCGGGGGGAAAGACCCAGTACTTC. Drawing the rest from reference TRBV28 and TRBJ2-5, the complete variable domain is DVKVTQSSRYLVKRTGEKVFLECVQDMDHENMFWYRQDPGLGLRLIYFSYDVKMKEKGDIPEGYSVSREKKERFSLILESASTNQTSMYLCASTQMGAGGKTQYFGPGTRLLVL.

The rearrangement joins TRBV6-6 to TRBJ2-2, with D unclear. V lost 4 bases to trimming and J lost 10 bases, with 10 bases between them. This CDR3 has 12 residues. The V gene's germline CDR1 is MNHNY and CDR2 SVGAGI (reference sequence). CDR3 nucleotides: TGTGCCAGCAGTTTCGCTATCGAGGAGCTGTTTTTT. Residues: CASSFAIEELFF.

CDR3 sequence reads: CASSRTGPTGELFF. DNA for the CDR3: TGTGCCAGCAGCCGGACAGGTCCCACCGGGGAGCTGTTTTTT. The chain has TRBV7-2 and TRBJ2-2, with 7 bases that match TRBD1. The J segment lost 4 bases and the V segment lost 5 bases, leaving 4 bases of the junction unmatched. This CDR3 contains 14 residues. CDR1 and CDR2 from the germline V gene are SGHTA and FQGNSA.

J is TRBJ1-5 and V is TRBV6-1; D not certain. Germline-derived CDR1 and CDR2 are MNHNS and SASEGT. Trimming left V 2 bases short and J 0 bases short, with 23 bases between. There are 20 residues in the CDR3. As DNA, the CDR3 is TGTGCCAGCAGTGAACCCCTCCCCGGGGTGCGGAAATATAGCAATCAGCCCCAGCATTTT. Translation: CASSEPLPGVRKYSNQPQHF.

This clone was counted a single time. The chain joins TRBV7-2 to TRBJ2-5; tentative D call: TRBD2 (5 bases). Looked up from germline, CDR1 is SGHTA and CDR2 is FQGNSA. V was shortened by 4 bases and J by 2 bases, with 20 bases between the two germline ends. This CDR3 comprises 17 residues. CDR3 nucleotides: TGTGCCAGCAGCTCTAAACATCTCGCCGGAGGACAAGAGACCCAGTACTTC. It specifies CASSSKHLAGGQETQYF.

This clone was found once. V gene TRBV29-1 combines with J gene TRBJ2-3; D is perhaps TRBD2 (5 bases). This CDR3 comprises 16 residues. Trimming shortened V by 4 bases and J by 2 bases, and 19 bases separated the two germline ends. CDR1 is SQVTM and CDR2 is ANQGSEA in the germline V gene. The DNA of the CDR3 is TGCAGCGTTGTTGGGGTAGACGGGGAGAACACAGATACGCAGTATTTT. This encodes CSVVGVDGENTDTQYF.

The chain recombines TRBV19 with TRBJ1-5; 8 bases map to TRBD1. Per germline, CDR1 LNHDA and CDR2 SQIVND (reference sequence). J gave up 2 bases and V 5 bases, and 14 bases lay outside the gene matches. CDR3 length equals 18 residues. This CDR3 is CASSPSIRTGRGNQPQHF. The CDR3 region has the DNA TGTGCCAGTAGTCCCTCTATTCGGACAGGGAGAGGCAATCAGCCCCAGCATTTT.

This clone was detected only once. The genes are TRBV7-2 and TRBJ2-1; possibly TRBD1 for D (7 bases). Per the germline V gene, CDR1 is SGHTA and CDR2 is FQGNSA. The V end was cut by 2 bases, the J end by 9 bases, with 23 bases between. The length of the CDR3 is 17 residues. CDR3 sequence: CASSLNPFWAGGGEQFF. In DNA, the CDR3 is TGTGCCAGCAGCTTAAATCCCTTCTGGGCAGGGGGAGGTGAGCAGTTCTTC.